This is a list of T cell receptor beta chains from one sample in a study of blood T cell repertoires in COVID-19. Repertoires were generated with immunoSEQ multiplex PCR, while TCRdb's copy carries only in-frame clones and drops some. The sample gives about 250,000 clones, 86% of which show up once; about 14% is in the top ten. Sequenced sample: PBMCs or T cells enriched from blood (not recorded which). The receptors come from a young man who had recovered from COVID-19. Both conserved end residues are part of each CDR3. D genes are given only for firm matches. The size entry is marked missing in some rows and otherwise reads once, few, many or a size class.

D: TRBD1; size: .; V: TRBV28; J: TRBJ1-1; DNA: TGTGCCAGCAGTCCGCGGACAGGGAGGGGGACTGAAGCTTTCTTT; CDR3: CASSPRTGRGTEAFF
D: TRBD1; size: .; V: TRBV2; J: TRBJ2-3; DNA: TGTGCCAGCAGTCAACAGGGGGCTTTTAGCACAGATACGCAGTATTTT; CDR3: CASSQQGAFSTDTQYF
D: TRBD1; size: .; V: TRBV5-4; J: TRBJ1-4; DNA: TGTGCCAGCAGCCTAACCACAGGGGGAGAAAAACTGTTTTTT; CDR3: CASSLTTGGEKLFF
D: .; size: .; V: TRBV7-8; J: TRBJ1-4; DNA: TGTGCCAGCAGCATACGGGGAAGTGAAAAACTGTTTTTT; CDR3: CASSIRGSEKLFF
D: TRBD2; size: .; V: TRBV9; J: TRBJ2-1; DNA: TGTGCCAGCAGCGTGTCTAGCGGGATCACCTACAATGAGCAGTTCTTC; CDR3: CASSVSSGITYNEQFF
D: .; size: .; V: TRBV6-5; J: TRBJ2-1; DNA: TGTGCCAGCAGCCGCGTGGTTAGCGTCAATGAGCAGTTCTTC; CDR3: CASSRVVSVNEQFF
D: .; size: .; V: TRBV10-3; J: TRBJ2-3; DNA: TGTGCCGCGACAGGAAGCACAGATACGCAGTATTTT; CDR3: CAATGSTDTQYF
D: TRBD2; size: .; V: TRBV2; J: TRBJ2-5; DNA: TGTGCCAGCAGCATGACTAGCGGGACAATGGGAGAGACCCAGTACTTC; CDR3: CASSMTSGTMGETQYF
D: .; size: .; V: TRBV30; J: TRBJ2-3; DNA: TGTGCCTGGAACCCGGGGAGAATATCTAGCACAGATACGCAGTATTTT; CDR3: CAWNPGRISSTDTQYF
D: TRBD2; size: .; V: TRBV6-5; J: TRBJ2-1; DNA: TGTGCCAGCAGTCTAGCGGGAGTTGAGTACAATGAGCAGTTCTTC; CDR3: CASSLAGVEYNEQFF
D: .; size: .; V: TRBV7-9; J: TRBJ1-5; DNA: TGTGCCAGCAGCTTAGAGGGGTTCAATCAGCCCCAGCATTTT; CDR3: CASSLEGFNQPQHF
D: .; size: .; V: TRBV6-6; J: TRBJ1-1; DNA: TGTGCCAGCAGTTACTCCGTAGGGGGTGGGGCTTTCTTT; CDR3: CASSYSVGGGAFF
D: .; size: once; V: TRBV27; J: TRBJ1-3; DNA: TGTGCCAGCAGTTTCTGGGCCGCACAAAGAGGAAACACCATATATTTT; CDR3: CASSFWAAQRGNTIYF
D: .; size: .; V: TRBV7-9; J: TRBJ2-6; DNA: TGTGCCAGCAGCCCGACGGACACCCTTTATGCTGGGGCCAACGTCCTGACTTTC; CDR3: CASSPTDTLYAGANVLTF
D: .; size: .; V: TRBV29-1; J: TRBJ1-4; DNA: TGCAGCGCCAAAGGGGGGGGGCGCGGGGAGTATGAAAAACTGTTTTTT; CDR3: CSAKGGGRGEYEKLFF
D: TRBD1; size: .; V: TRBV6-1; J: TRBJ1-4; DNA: TGTGCCAGCAGTGAAGCACCCGACGACAGGGGTCGTAATGAAAAACTGTTTTTT; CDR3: CASSEAPDDRGRNEKLFF
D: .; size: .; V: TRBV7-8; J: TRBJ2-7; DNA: TGTGCCAGCAGCCCCACTCCTTTAGTAGTTCCCTCCTACGAGCAGTACTTC; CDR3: CASSPTPLVVPSYEQYF